This entry lists 14 T cell receptor beta chains sequenced from one sample in a study of human versus mouse CDR3 diversity and MHC coevolution. Clones were read by immunoSEQ multiplex PCR, and TCRdb kept only the in-frame ones, dropping some. Among more than 60,000 clones, roughly 92% were seen once, and the ten largest hold about 0.14%. Sequenced material: naive CD4+ T cells from blood. Documented subset: CD45RO-negative CD62L-positive naive CD4 T cells. The source is a person aged 25 to 69 in good health.

The V call is TRBV6-1, the J call TRBJ1-5; the match to TRBD1 covers 7 bases. Per the germline V gene, CDR1 is MNHNS and CDR2 is SASEGT. V dropped 8 bases and J dropped 0; count of bases not matched to a gene: 7. The CDR3 is 15 amino acids. CDR3 in amino acids: CASAGTVYSNQPQHF. In DNA form, the CDR3 reads TGTGCCAGCGCCGGGACAGTTTATAGCAATCAGCCCCAGCATTTT.

V gene TRBV2 combines with J gene TRBJ1-3; 7 bases align to TRBD1. Trimming took 3 bases from V and 0 from J; bases not matched to a gene: 2. The CDR3 has 15 amino acids. Germline assignment: CDR1 SNHLY and CDR2 FYNNEI. The CDR3 protein is CASSEGTASGNTIYF. In nucleotides, the CDR3 is TGTGCCAGCAGTGAGGGGACAGCCTCTGGAAACACCATATATTTT.

The V gene is TRBV30, the J gene TRBJ2-3; a weak D match, TRBD1 (5 bases). The CDR3 runs to 15 residues. The V and J ends lost 8 bases and 2 bases respectively, with 20 bases between them. The germline V gene encodes CDR1 GTSNPN and CDR2 SVGIG (reference sequence). CDR3 DNA sequence: TGTGCCCATGACGGTGCAGGGCAGGTCACAGATACGCAGTATTTT. Translation gives CAHDGAGQVTDTQYF.

There are a few counts of this clone. In DNA form, the CDR3 reads TGTGCCAGCAGTTCGGACAGGGTGTCCAAAAACATTCAGTACTTC. It codes for CASSSDRVSKNIQYF. This rearrangement joins TRBV6-6 to TRBJ2-4; 8 bases match TRBD1. Germline V gene lookup returns CDR1 MNHNY and CDR2 SVGAGI (reference sequence). V was clipped by 4 bases and J by 2 bases; unmatched bases: 4. The CDR3 sequence is 15 residues long.

The chain has TRBV5-4 and TRBJ2-2; 7 positions match TRBD2. The CDR3 covers 14 residues. Germline V gives CDR1 SGHNT, CDR2 YYREEE (reference sequence). The ends lost 2 bases at V and 4 bases at J; junction bases unmatched: 2. The CDR3 DNA is TGTGCCAGCAGCTTCCGGGAGGCCACCGGGGAGCTGTTTTTT. Protein sequence: CASSFREATGELFF.

V is TRBV9 and J is TRBJ2-5; weak D call: TRBD2 (5 bases). The V end lost 4 bases, the J end lost 5 bases, and 24 bases lay between the germline ends. There are 17 residues in the CDR3. Germline values: CDR1 SGDLS, CDR2 YYNGEE. In DNA, the CDR3 is TGTGCCAGCAGCAAATGGCCCAGCGGCTCTGAGAGGGAGACCCAGTACTTC. Translated: CASSKWPSGSERETQYF.

The chain links TRBV7-8 to TRBJ2-1; maybe TRBD1 (6 bases). The germline CDR1 and CDR2 sequences are SGHVS and FQNEAQ. Trimming removed 5 bases at V and 7 bases at J, with 18 bases between. The CDR3 runs to 15 residues. CDR3 DNA: TGTGCCAGCAGCCCGACCTTACAGGGTTCGAATGAGCAGTTCTTC. Amino acid sequence: CASSPTLQGSNEQFF.

V and J are TRBV19 and TRBJ1-5, with 8 bases identical to TRBD1. The ends lost 7 bases at V and 4 bases at J; junction bases unmatched: 9. Germline V gene data show CDR1 as LNHDA and CDR2 as SQIVND (reference sequence). CDR3 length equals 15 residues. DNA for the CDR3: TGTGCCAGTAAACTAACCGGGACAGGTAATCAGCCCCAGCATTTT. Translation gives CASKLTGTGNQPQHF.

V gene TRBV30 combines with J gene TRBJ2-1; TRBD2 aligns across 8 bases. The germline V gene encodes CDR1 GTSNPN and CDR2 SVGIG (reference sequence). This CDR3 region has 12 residues. V shed 5 bases, J shed 16 bases, and the junction held 13 bases outside the gene matches. CDR3 bases: TGTGCCTGGTCCATCCCCGGGACTAGTTCTTTCTTC. Its translation: CAWSIPGTSSFF.

The chain is built from TRBV28 and TRBJ1-2, with a possible D match to TRBD1 (5 bases). Germline V gene data show CDR1 as MDHEN and CDR2 as SYDVKM. The ends were cut back, 5 bases at V and 1 base at J, with 11 bases in the middle. The CDR3 spans 14 residues. CDR3 DNA sequence: TGTGCCAGCAGTGAAGGGGCAAGTAACTATGGCTACACCTTC. This gives the protein CASSEGASNYGYTF.

Concerning this clone itself: At the DNA level, this CDR3 is encoded by other sequences in the same sample as well. The rearrangement joins TRBV7-9 to TRBJ2-2; 7 nucleotides agree with TRBD1. V shed 1 base, J shed 6 bases, and the junction held 5 bases outside the gene matches. This CDR3 is 15 amino acids long. Germline V gene sequence: CDR1 SEHNR, CDR2 FQNEAQ (reference sequence). This chain's CDR3 is CASSLGQGNAGELFF. The DNA for the CDR3 is TGTGCCAGCAGCTTAGGACAGGGTAACGCCGGGGAGCTGTTTTTT.

A note on this clone: Because the CDR3 is missing its conserved closing phenylalanine or tryptophan, this is likely a read error. It is unclear where the CDR3 begins or ends on the DNA, so no DNA is shown, and the CDR3 is as TCRdb lists it. The J gene is TRBJ2-6, the V gene TRBV6-6; no DNA check was done on the table's D call, TRBD2. Both ends counted, the CDR3 spans 8 residues. Looked up from germline, CDR1 is MNHNY and CDR2 is SVGAGI (reference sequence). The CDR3 loop is CASSYGAG.

The chain uses TRBV5-1 and TRBJ2-2; TRBD2 matches 13 bases. This CDR3 spans 14 amino acids. CDR1 and CDR2 (germline): SGHRS, YFSETQ. V shed 6 bases and J 7 bases; nucleotides not matched to a gene: 3. In DNA, the CDR3 is TGCGCCAGCAAACTAGCGGGAGGGCTCGGGGAGCTGTTTTTT. It translates to CASKLAGGLGELFF.

The V and J genes are TRBV30 and TRBJ2-2, with no clear D. Germline lookup yields CDR1 GTSNPN and CDR2 SVGIG (reference sequence). The germline V and J ends were trimmed by 0 bases and 5 bases, with 10 bases remaining between them. The CDR3 totals 14 residues. The CDR3 nucleotides are TGTGCCTGGAGTGTACCGGGTCAGACCGGGGAGCTGTTTTTT. Protein sequence: CAWSVPGQTGELFF. Full variable domain (remainder filled in from reference TRBV30 and TRBJ2-2): SQTIHQWPATLVQPVGSPLSLECTVEGTSNPNLYWYRQAAGRGLQLLFYSVGIGQISSEVPQNLSASRPQDRQFILSSKKLLLSDSGFYLCAWSVPGQTGELFFGEGSRLTVL.